This is a list of T cell receptor beta chains from one sample in a study of T cells in Graves' hyperthyroidism and ophthalmopathy. TCRdb recomputed calls from the multiplex PCR reads with MiXCR, one row per CDR3 protein. The sample includes over 350,000 distinct CDR3 sequences, 14% to 15% seen only once; the top ten take less than 15%. The source material was blood. The receptors derive from a young man with Graves' ophthalmopathy. Both conserved end residues are part of each CDR3. A D gene is named only where the DNA matches it firmly. Not all rows give a size; the values are once, few, many and, for expanded clones, a class.

size: many; D: -; V: TRBV2; J: TRBJ1-4; CDR3: CASRALGEKLFF; DNA: TGTGCCAGCAGGGCCCTAGGGGAAAAACTGTTTTTT
size: -; D: -; V: TRBV4-1; J: TRBJ2-2; CDR3: CASSARSLGTGELFF; DNA: TGCGCCAGCAGCGCCCGATCATTGGGCACCGGGGAGCTGTTTTTT
size: many; D: -; V: TRBV9; J: TRBJ2-7; CDR3: CASSVDLAVSYEQYF; DNA: TGTGCCAGCAGCGTAGACTTAGCGGTTTCATACGAGCAGTACTTC
size: many; D: -; V: TRBV3-1; J: TRBJ1-1; CDR3: CASSQDRRWTDSDTEAFF; DNA: TGTGCCAGCAGCCAAGACCGTAGATGGACGGACAGCGACACTGAAGCTTTCTTT
size: -; D: TRBD1; V: TRBV7-8; J: TRBJ1-2; CDR3: CASSAGGAYGYTF; DNA: TGTGCCAGCAGCGCAGGGGGCGCCTATGGCTACACCTTC
size: many; D: -; V: TRBV11-3; J: TRBJ2-1; CDR3: CASSFGVPDEQFF; DNA: TGTGCCAGCAGCTTCGGGGTTCCCGATGAGCAGTTCTTC
size: -; D: TRBD1; V: TRBV18; J: TRBJ2-7; CDR3: CASSPTDRANEQYF; DNA: TGTGCCAGCTCACCGACCGACAGGGCCAACGAGCAGTACTTC
size: many; D: TRBD1; V: TRBV9; J: TRBJ1-1; CDR3: CASSATGDSAFF; DNA: TGTGCCAGCAGCGCCACAGGGGATTCAGCTTTCTTT
size: -; D: -; V: TRBV4-1; J: TRBJ2-7; CDR3: CASSQNTPGAYYEQYF; DNA: TGCGCCAGCAGCCAAAACACCCCCGGGGCCTACTACGAGCAGTACTTC
size: many; D: TRBD1; V: TRBV11-3; J: TRBJ2-7; CDR3: CASSAYAGTGGHLSLEQYF; DNA: TGTGCCAGCAGCGCCTATGCCGGGACAGGGGGCCACCTTTCCCTCGAGCAGTACTTC
size: few; D: -; V: TRBV24-1; J: TRBJ2-7; CDR3: CATSESRGVPPHEQYF; DNA: TGTGCCACCAGTGAGAGCAGGGGAGTACCTCCCCACGAGCAGTACTTC
size: few; D: TRBD1; V: TRBV28; J: TRBJ2-7; CDR3: CASSISQGGVYERYF; DNA: TGTGCCAGCAGTATATCACAGGGGGGTGTGTACGAGCGGTACTTC
size: -; D: -; V: TRBV9; J: TRBJ2-7; CDR3: CASSPPGTVEYEQYF; DNA: TGTGCCAGCAGCCCTCCCGGGACGGTCGAATACGAGCAGTACTTC
size: -; D: -; V: TRBV27; J: TRBJ2-7; CDR3: CATRRRGSYEQYF; DNA: TGTGCCACCCGGCGGAGGGGGTCCTACGAGCAGTACTTC
size: few; D: TRBD1; V: TRBV11-2; J: TRBJ1-3; CDR3: CASRQPGQGRNTIYF; DNA: TGTGCCAGCAGACAGCCGGGACAGGGGAGAAACACCATATATTTT
size: few; D: TRBD2; V: TRBV4-2; J: TRBJ2-1; CDR3: CASSQDLAGEIGEQFF; DNA: TGTGCCAGCAGCCAAGATCTCGCGGGAGAAATAGGCGAGCAGTTCTTC
size: many; D: -; V: TRBV12-3/TRBV12-4; J: TRBJ2-5; CDR3: CASSAGVFQETQYF; DNA: TGTGCCAGCAGTGCCGGGGTTTTCCAAGAGACCCAGTACTTC
size: many; D: TRBD2; V: TRBV6-1; J: TRBJ2-3; CDR3: CASSGARTSGGITDTQYF; DNA: TGTGCCAGCAGTGGGGCCAGGACTAGCGGGGGAATAACAGATACGCAGTATTTT
size: many; D: -; V: TRBV12-3/TRBV12-4; J: TRBJ2-1; CDR3: CASSSEQTYYNEQFF; DNA: TGTGCCAGCAGCTCCGAACAAACTTACTACAATGAGCAGTTCTTC
size: -; D: TRBD2; V: TRBV20-1; J: TRBJ2-7; CDR3: CSARDEAAGLSSYEQYF; DNA: TGCAGTGCTAGGGATGAGGCGGCGGGACTAAGCTCCTACGAGCAGTACTTC
size: many; D: -; V: TRBV4-1; J: TRBJ1-3; CDR3: CASSQLGNTIYF; DNA: TGCGCCAGCAGCCAACTAGGAAACACCATATATTTT
size: once; D: -; V: TRBV10-3; J: TRBJ2-1; CDR3: CAIKQSTRAFYNEQFF; DNA: TGTGCCATCAAACAATCCACAAGGGCTTTCTACAATGAGCAGTTCTTC
size: many; D: -; V: TRBV6-5; J: TRBJ1-5; CDR3: CASSPLTASLQPQHF; DNA: TGTGCCAGCAGTCCGCTGACAGCCTCCCTTCAGCCCCAGCATTTT
size: few; D: -; V: TRBV9; J: TRBJ2-7; CDR3: CASSVSVNGEQYF; DNA: TGTGCCAGCAGCGTGTCAGTAAACGGGGAGCAGTACTTC
size: -; D: -; V: TRBV19; J: TRBJ2-5; CDR3: CASSEGSVLQETQYF; DNA: TGTGCCAGTAGTGAGGGATCGGTACTCCAAGAGACCCAGTACTTC
size: many; D: TRBD2; V: TRBV5-1; J: TRBJ2-3; CDR3: CASSVGTSATDTQYF; DNA: TGCGCCAGCAGCGTCGGGACTAGCGCCACAGATACGCAGTATTTT
size: many; D: -; V: TRBV7-9; J: TRBJ2-7; CDR3: CASSNTGYEQYF; DNA: TGTGCCAGCAGTAACACGGGCTACGAGCAGTACTTC
size: many; D: TRBD2; V: TRBV7-2; J: TRBJ2-3; CDR3: CASSIGLAGSTDTQYF; DNA: TGTGCCAGCAGCATCGGACTAGCGGGGAGCACAGATACGCAGTATTTT
size: many; D: TRBD2; V: TRBV5-1; J: TRBJ2-3; CDR3: CASSLKAGGSSMQYF; DNA: TGCGCCAGCAGCTTGAAAGCGGGGGGCTCCTCGATGCAGTATTTT
size: many; D: TRBD2; V: TRBV20-1; J: TRBJ2-1; CDR3: CSASRLAENEQFF; DNA: TGCAGTGCTAGTCGACTAGCTGAGAATGAGCAGTTCTTC
size: many; D: TRBD2; V: TRBV13; J: TRBJ2-1; CDR3: CASSLVGGGYNEQFF; DNA: TGTGCCAGCAGCTTAGTTGGCGGGGGTTACAATGAGCAGTTCTTC
size: many; D: TRBD2; V: TRBV6-2/TRBV6-3; J: TRBJ2-7; CDR3: CASTRLAGSYEQYF; DNA: TGTGCCAGTACGCGACTAGCGGGGTCCTACGAGCAGTACTTC
size: many; D: TRBD2; V: TRBV24-1; J: TRBJ2-5; CDR3: CATGGTSGLLQETQYF; DNA: TGTGCCACCGGCGGGACTAGCGGGCTGTTGCAAGAGACCCAGTACTTC
size: many; D: -; V: TRBV11-2; J: TRBJ2-7; CDR3: CASSLAYEQYF; DNA: TGTGCCAGCAGCTTAGCCTACGAGCAGTACTTC
size: many; D: -; V: TRBV7-6; J: TRBJ2-5; CDR3: CASSLFGGANRETQYF; DNA: TGTGCCAGCAGCTTATTTGGGGGCGCGAACCGGGAGACCCAGTACTTC
size: -; D: -; V: TRBV30; J: TRBJ2-2; CDR3: CAWSRSDIGELFF; DNA: TGTGCCTGGAGTCGGTCTGATATCGGGGAGCTGTTTTTT
size: few; D: -; V: TRBV5-5; J: TRBJ2-7; CDR3: CASSLVGVSSYEQYF; DNA: TGTGCCAGCAGCTTGGTTGGGGTAAGCTCCTACGAGCAGTACTTC
size: -; D: TRBD1; V: TRBV19; J: TRBJ2-7; CDR3: CASSSQGVYEQYF; DNA: TGTGCCAGTAGTTCGCAGGGGGTCTACGAGCAGTACTTC
size: many; D: -; V: TRBV6-1; J: TRBJ2-7; CDR3: CASILTGTATYEQYF; DNA: TGTGCCAGCATCCTTACCGGGACGGCCACCTACGAGCAGTACTTC
size: many; D: -; V: TRBV7-8; J: TRBJ2-3; CDR3: CASSLDAGNTDTQYF; DNA: TGTGCCAGCAGCTTAGACGCGGGGAACACAGATACGCAGTATTTT
size: many; D: -; V: TRBV12-3/TRBV12-4; J: TRBJ2-3; CDR3: CASSSDGSTDTQYF; DNA: TGTGCCAGCAGTTCAGACGGGAGCACAGATACGCAGTATTTT
size: many; D: -; V: TRBV20-1; J: TRBJ1-5; CDR3: CSATDSPNQPQHF; DNA: TGCAGTGCTACGGACAGCCCGAATCAGCCCCAGCATTTT
size: -; D: TRBD1; V: TRBV27; J: TRBJ2-3; CDR3: CASSLFYRRDRGPPKTDTQYF; DNA: TGTGCCAGCAGTTTATTCTACAGAAGGGACAGGGGCCCACCAAAGACAGATACGCAGTATTTT
size: -; D: -; V: TRBV29-1; J: TRBJ2-7; CDR3: CSVGAGGSYEQYF; DNA: TGCAGCGTTGGGGCAGGGGGGTCCTACGAGCAGTACTTC
size: many; D: TRBD2; V: TRBV3-1; J: TRBJ2-1; CDR3: CASSQMGGAGVNEQFF; DNA: TGTGCCAGCAGCCAAATGGGAGGGGCTGGGGTCAATGAGCAGTTCTTC
size: many; D: -; V: TRBV11-2; J: TRBJ1-2; CDR3: CASSHWGVDYTF; DNA: TGTGCCAGCAGCCATTGGGGGGTGGACTACACCTTC
size: -; D: TRBD2; V: TRBV19; J: TRBJ2-7; CDR3: CASSPGLDSYEQYF; DNA: TGTGCCAGTAGTCCTGGACTAGACTCCTACGAGCAGTACTTC
size: many; D: -; V: TRBV6-5; J: TRBJ2-5; CDR3: CASSYSSQTQYF; DNA: TGTGCCAGCAGTTACTCGAGCCAGACCCAGTACTTC
size: many; D: -; V: TRBV2; J: TRBJ2-1; CDR3: CASSKTGTTYNEQFF; DNA: TGTGCCAGCAGTAAGACCGGGACCACATACAATGAGCAGTTCTTC
size: -; D: -; V: TRBV9; J: TRBJ2-5; CDR3: CASSVAVEETQYF; DNA: TGTGCCAGCAGCGTAGCAGTAGAAGAGACCCAGTACTTC